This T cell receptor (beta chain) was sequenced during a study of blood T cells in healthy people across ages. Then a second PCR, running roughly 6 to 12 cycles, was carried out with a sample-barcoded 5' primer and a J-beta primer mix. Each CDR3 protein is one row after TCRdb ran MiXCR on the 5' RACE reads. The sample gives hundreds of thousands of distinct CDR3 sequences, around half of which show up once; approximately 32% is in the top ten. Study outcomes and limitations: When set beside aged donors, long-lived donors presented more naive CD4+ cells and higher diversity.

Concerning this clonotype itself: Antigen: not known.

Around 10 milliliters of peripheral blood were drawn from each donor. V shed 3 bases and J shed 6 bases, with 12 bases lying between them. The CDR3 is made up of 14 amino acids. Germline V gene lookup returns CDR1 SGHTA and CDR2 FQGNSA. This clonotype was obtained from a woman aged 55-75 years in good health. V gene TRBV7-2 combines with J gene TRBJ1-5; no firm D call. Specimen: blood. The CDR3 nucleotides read TGTGCCAGCAGCTTCGGGGATAGCCCTCAGCCCCAGCATTTT. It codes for CASSFGDSPQPQHF.